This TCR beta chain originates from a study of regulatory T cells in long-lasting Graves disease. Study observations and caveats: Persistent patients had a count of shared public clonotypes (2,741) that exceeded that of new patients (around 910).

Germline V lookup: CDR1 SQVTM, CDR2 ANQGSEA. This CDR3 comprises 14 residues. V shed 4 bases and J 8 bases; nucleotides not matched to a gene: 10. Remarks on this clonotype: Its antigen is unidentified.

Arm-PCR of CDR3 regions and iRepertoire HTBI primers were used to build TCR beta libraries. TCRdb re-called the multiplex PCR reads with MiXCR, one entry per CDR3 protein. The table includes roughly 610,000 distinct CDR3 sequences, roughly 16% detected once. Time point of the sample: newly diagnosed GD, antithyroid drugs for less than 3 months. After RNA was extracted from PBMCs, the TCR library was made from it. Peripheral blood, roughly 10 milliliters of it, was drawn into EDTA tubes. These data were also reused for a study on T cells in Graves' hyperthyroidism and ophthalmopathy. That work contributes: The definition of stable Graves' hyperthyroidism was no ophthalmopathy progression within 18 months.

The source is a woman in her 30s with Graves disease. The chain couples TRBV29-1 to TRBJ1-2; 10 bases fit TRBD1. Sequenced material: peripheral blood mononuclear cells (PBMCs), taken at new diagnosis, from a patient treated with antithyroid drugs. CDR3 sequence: CSVVSGGQGFGYTF. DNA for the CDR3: TGCAGCGTTGTTTCGGGGGGACAGGGGTTCGGCTACACCTTC.